Detailed here is one T cell receptor (beta chain). Its antigen is still unknown. Base-call qualities are not available, and no considerably larger clone is one nucleotide away. The CDR3 runs 11 residues from the cysteine to the phenylalanine. The entry retains the CDR3 DNA only, 33 bases that are in frame from base 1. The germline V gene yields SNHLY for CDR1 and FYNNEI for CDR2. V lost 4 bases and J lost 3 bases; the stretch between them is 3 bases long. The immunoSEQ Assay was the method used to sequence TCRbeta CDR3 regions. After extraction, genomic DNA underwent amplification by bias-controlled multiplex PCR, followed by high-throughput sequencing. The authors processed their data as follows. To quantify the absolute abundance of every unique TCRbeta CDR3 region, sequences were collapsed and filtered. T cell fraction was estimated by normalization of TCRbeta template counts to usable DNA, with usable DNA being measured through amplification of reference genes present in all nucleated cells. Repertoire TCRs were annotated as SARS-CoV-2-specific by exact matching of V gene, CDR3 amino acid sequence and J gene to a known reactive TCR set. The reference SARS-CoV-2 TCR set was obtained from MIRA and was filtered for enrichment in COVID-19-positive ImmuneCODE repertoires, whereby public or cross-reactive TCRs were removed. Drawing on the MIRA antigens, annotated TCRs were analysed further at the level of specific ORF or position within ORF. Breadth was defined as annotated unique rearrangements over total unique productive rearrangements; depth was the summed frequency of those rearrangements. Two-sided Wilcoxon rank-sum tests were applied when comparing TCR breadth between groups. TCRdb retrieved this table from immuneACCESS and kept in-frame rearrangements only. Not all clones are present; in checked studies, unresolved V genes account for under half, and no reason is known for the remainder. That table furnishes V, J and clone size, whereas the DNA furnished D and trimming. Across this sample there are roughly 350,000 clones, with 87% seen only once. Clones ranked in the top ten supply 3.4% of the sample.

Reading the label with the study, this specimen's treatment or condition is: some 20 received Ad26.COV2.S at low or high dose, single or two shots; five or six received placebo; per-sample allocation not given. Repertoires of vaccine and placebo recipients were sequenced from samples taken on day 63 after the first injection. Cohort 1b enrolled about two dozen adults aged 18-55 years at a single site in Boston, USA, between 29 July and 7 August 2020. Ad26.COV2.S consisted of a replication-incompetent adenovirus type 26 vector by which a prefusion-stabilized SARS-CoV-2 spike protein from the original Wuhan strain was expressed. The sample is drawn from a study of Ad26.COV2.S vaccination and SARS-CoV-2 variants (dated by TCRdb to the early 2020s). At the level of the whole study: Donors in the vaccine arm were drawn from COV1001, a phase I-IIa trial of Ad26.COV2.S in healthy adults that was multicentre, randomized, double-blind and placebo-controlled. Ad26.COV2.S was administered intramuscularly at a dose of 5x10^10 or 1x10^11 viral particles, either as one shot or as two shots given 56 days apart. TCRbeta repertoire sequencing was used to assess the specificity and breadth of SARS-CoV-2-reactive T cell receptors after Ad26.COV2.S vaccination. A total of some 30 samples were included in the TCR-sequenced set, comprising roughly 20 Ad26.COV2.S vaccine recipients, 5 placebo recipients and 8 SARS-CoV-2 convalescent individuals. Participants in the trial were split at random into five groups of five each, receiving low-dose or high-dose Ad26.COV2.S once or twice, or else placebo on both occasions. Throughout the experiments and outcome assessment, investigators stayed blinded to trial group allocation. Study-wide conclusions, independent of this receptor: Vaccine and placebo recipients had similar non-spike TCR breadth, a finding consistent with the vaccine containing only spike. Substantial breadth of spike-specific CD8+ and CD4+ T cell responses was reported after vaccination. According to the authors, total T cell responses may have been underestimated by the TCR breadth and depth analyses. Spike-specific TCR breadth was higher in Ad26.COV2.S recipients than in placebo recipients (P = 0.0014). The study lacked the statistical power to compare responses across vaccine doses or regimens.

This sample comprised peripheral blood, obtained in a trial of Ad26.COV2.S vaccine versus placebo. The sequence derives from a person between 18 and 65 years old who received the Ad26.COV2.S COVID-19 vaccine or a placebo. The chain employs TRBV2 and TRBJ2-5, with the D gene too uncertain to name. Here the CDR3 is given as CASSGEETQYF. DNA sequence: TGTGCCAGCAGTGGCGAAGAGACCCAGTACTTC.